Below are 26 T cell receptor beta chains sequenced from a single sample in a study of cytomegalovirus exposure and HLA in healthy donors. Assay: immunoSEQ multiplex PCR; the TCRdb copy retains only in-frame clones and omits some. This table holds about 68,000 clones, more than 95% found once. Material: PBMCs. These receptors were taken from a man aged 18 to 30 in good health and CMV-seronegative.

V and J are TRBV6-5 and TRBJ1-1; possible D gene TRBD1, 5 bases. V dropped 6 bases and J dropped 6 bases, with 14 bases sitting between them. The CDR3 totals 13 residues. Germline V CDR1 and CDR2: MNHEY, SVGAGI. The CDR3 coding sequence is TGTGCCAGCAGACGGCTGGGGGGATCTGAAGCTTTCTTT. Translated, it gives CASRRLGGSEAFF.

CDR3 bases: TGCGCCAGCAGCCAGGGGACAGGGGGCCTCGAGCAGTACTTC. Amino acid sequence: CASSQGTGGLEQYF. This chain joins TRBV5-1 and TRBJ2-7; TRBD1 matches at 12 bases. V lost 4 bases, J lost 6 bases, and 5 bases stayed unmatched. This CDR3 comprises 14 residues. Per the germline V gene, CDR1 is SGHRS and CDR2 is YFSETQ.

The chain couples TRBV2 to TRBJ2-1; weak D call: TRBD2 (5 bases). CDR3 size: 12 residues. Trimming pared 8 bases from V and 9 bases from J, leaving 14 bases between. Germline CDR1 SNHLY, CDR2 FYNNEI. In DNA, the CDR3 is TGTGCCAGCCCAGGTGAGGGAACTGAGCAGTTCTTC. It translates to CASPGEGTEQFF.

This chain links TRBV6-5 with TRBJ2-5; a possible D gene is TRBD1 (6 bases). The CDR3 runs 14 residues. CDR1 and CDR2 from the germline V gene are MNHEY and SVGAGI. Trimming cost V 4 bases and J 4 bases, with 13 bases left between them. In DNA form, the CDR3 reads TGTGCCAGCAGTTTGACAGTGGGGGCAGAGACCCAGTACTTC. This codes for CASSLTVGAETQYF.

On this clone: This same CDR3 is encoded by further DNA sequences in the sample. This sequence joins TRBV7-2 and TRBJ2-3; TRBD2 matches 9 bases. This CDR3 spans 18 amino acids. J lost 4 bases, V lost 1 base, and 12 bases had no gene match. Germline CDR1 reads SGHTA; CDR2 reads FQGNSA. CDR3 loop: CASSLVSGRGRAADTQYF. The CDR3 region has the DNA TGTGCCAGCAGCTTAGTTAGCGGGAGAGGTCGGGCGGCAGATACGCAGTATTTT.

The chain carries TRBV11-3 and TRBJ1-4; D unclear. The CDR3 consists of 18 residues. CDR1 is SGHNT, CDR2 YENEEA, per germline. The ends were cut back, 5 bases at V and 4 bases at J, with 23 bases in the middle. CDR3 protein: CASSRVRLLERSNEKLFF. In nucleotides, the CDR3 is TGTGCCAGCAGCCGAGTGAGACTACTTGAACGGAGTAATGAAAAACTGTTTTTT.

The rearrangement uses TRBV25-1 and TRBJ1-2, with 8 bases identical to TRBD1. In germline, CDR1 is MGHDK, CDR2 SYGVNS. Trimming cost V 4 bases and J 3 bases; bases outside gene matches: 13. CDR3 length: 17 residues. The CDR3 is CASSGQTRDRTDYGYTF. For the CDR3, the DNA is TGTGCCAGCAGTGGGCAGACCCGGGACAGGACGGACTATGGCTACACCTTC.

The genes are TRBV19 and TRBJ2-1, with D possibly being TRBD2 (5 bases). Deletions cut 4 bases from V and 1 base from J, with 8 bases between. The V gene's germline CDR1 is LNHDA and CDR2 SQIVND (reference sequence). The CDR3 covers 14 residues. For the CDR3, the DNA is TGTGCCAGTAGTACGGGATTTTCCTACAATGAGCAGTTCTTC. Its translation: CASSTGFSYNEQFF. The full variable domain, rest sourced from reference TRBV19 and TRBJ2-1, is DGGITQSPKYLFRKEGQNVTLSCEQNLNHDAMYWYRQDPGQGLRLIYYSQIVNDFQKGDIAEGYSVSREKKESFPLTVTSAQKNPTAFYLCASSTGFSYNEQFFGPGTRLTVL.

This chain connects TRBV2 to TRBJ2-6; weak D call: TRBD2 (6 bases). Germline values: CDR1 SNHLY, CDR2 FYNNEI. V was clipped by 9 bases and J by 1 base, with 13 bases between them. This CDR3 spans 15 amino acids. The CDR3 here is CARAPGRSGANVLTF. The CDR3, as DNA: TGTGCCAGGGCACCCGGGAGATCTGGGGCCAACGTCCTGACTTTC.

J is TRBJ1-1 and V is TRBV5-6; D remains unclear. The CDR3 totals 12 residues. V was clipped by 7 bases and J by 1 base, with 8 bases between them. Germline V gene sequence: CDR1 SGHDT, CDR2 YYEEEE. This CDR3 is CASGEWNTEAFF. The CDR3 DNA reads TGTGCCAGCGGAGAGTGGAACACTGAAGCTTTCTTT.

The J gene is TRBJ2-7, the V gene TRBV10-1; D is possibly TRBD1 (6 bases). The CDR3 runs to 15 residues. Trimming removed 0 bases from V and 2 bases from J, with 11 bases in between. Germline V gene lookup returns CDR1 WNHNN and CDR2 SYGVQD (reference sequence). CDR3 residues: CASSESGQNTYEQYF. For the CDR3, the DNA is TGCGCCAGCAGTGAGTCCGGACAGAATACCTACGAGCAGTACTTC.

This rearrangement joins TRBV6-5 to TRBJ1-6; 10 positions agree with TRBD1. With 6 bases clipped from V and 7 bases from J, the junction kept 3 bases outside the gene matches. Germline lookup yields CDR1 MNHEY and CDR2 SVGAGI. The CDR3 has 14 residues. The CDR3 DNA reads as TGTGCCAGCAGACAGGGACAGGGGAATTCACCCCTCCACTTT. Translated: CASRQGQGNSPLHF.

The chain employs TRBV6-6 and TRBJ2-3, with TRBD2 matching over 8 bases. The ends lost 5 bases at V and 0 bases at J; junction bases unmatched: 4. The germline V gene encodes CDR1 MNHNY and CDR2 SVGAGI (reference sequence). CDR3 length: 15 residues. The CDR3 reads CASSKLAGSTDTQYF. In DNA, the CDR3 is TGTGCCAGCAGTAAATTAGCGGGAAGCACAGATACGCAGTATTTT.

The chain is built from TRBV5-1 and TRBJ2-7, with D perhaps matching TRBD2 (6 bases). The CDR3 covers 13 residues. The germline V and J ends were trimmed by 4 bases and 2 bases, with 10 bases remaining between them. The germline CDR1 and CDR2 sequences are SGHRS and YFSETQ. The DNA for the CDR3 is TGCGCCAGCAGCAATAGCGGAGCCTACGAGCAGTACTTC. Its protein product is CASSNSGAYEQYF. Full variable domain (missing parts from reference TRBV5-1 and TRBJ2-7): KAGVTQTPRYLIKTRGQQVTLSCSPISGHRSVSWYQQTPGQGLQFLFEYFSETQRNKGNFPGRFSGRQFSNSRSEMNVSTLELGDSALYLCASSNSGAYEQYFGPGTRLTVT.

The V and J genes are TRBV18 and TRBJ2-7, with D perhaps matching TRBD2 (6 bases). V lost 3 bases, J lost 2 bases, and 11 bases lay in between. CDR1 and CDR2 (germline): KGHSH, LQKENI. This CDR3 has 14 amino acids. CDR3 region: CASSPVSGTYEQYF. The DNA for the CDR3 is TGTGCCAGCTCACCCGTTAGCGGAACCTACGAGCAGTACTTC.

Comment on this clone: No DNA is shown, since the ends of the CDR3 on it are uncertain; the CDR3 is the one TCRdb lists. This sequence joins TRBV27 and TRBJ1-6; TRBD1 was called by the table and not checked on the DNA. Germline CDR1 reads MNHEY; CDR2 reads SMNVEV (reference sequence). The CDR3 comprises 13 residues, both ends counted. The CDR3 here is CASSTSKGSPLHF.

The V and J genes are TRBV10-3 and TRBJ1-2; TRBD1 agrees at 12 bases. Germline V CDR1 and CDR2: ENHRY, SYGVKD. V lost 5 bases and J lost 8; bases outside the gene matches: 6. This CDR3 is built from 14 residues. The CDR3 region has the DNA TGTGCCATCAGTTTGGGACAGGGGGCGGAAGGCTACACCTTC. Encoded protein: CAISLGQGAEGYTF.

The chain carries TRBV10-2 and TRBJ2-3, with D possibly being TRBD1 (6 bases). There are 16 residues in the CDR3. V lost 3 bases and J 0 bases, leaving 13 bases between the germline ends. The germline V gene has CDR1 WSHSY and CDR2 SAAADI. The CDR3 nucleotides read TGCGCCAGCAGTGAATGGTTAGACAGGAGCACAGATACGCAGTATTTT. Translation: CASSEWLDRSTDTQYF.

V usage is TRBV11-2 and J usage is TRBJ2-3; no definite D call. Germline-derived CDR1 and CDR2 are SGHAT and FQNNGV. V gave up 0 bases and J gave up 0 bases, with 7 bases separating them. The CDR3 spans 15 residues. The CDR3: CASSLELSSTDTQYF. The CDR3 DNA reads as TGTGCCAGCAGCTTAGAACTCTCTAGCACAGATACGCAGTATTTT.

This chain links TRBV28 with TRBJ1-3; D gene ambiguous. Trimming stripped 5 bases from V and 7 bases from J, with 18 bases between. This CDR3 spans 15 amino acids. CDR1 is MDHEN, CDR2 SYDVKM, per germline. CDR3 residues: CASSPTQTLGNTIYF. CDR3 coding DNA: TGTGCCAGCAGTCCCACCCAGACACTAGGTAACACCATATATTTT.

The chain joins TRBV7-2 to TRBJ1-1; 9 bases are shared with TRBD1. V dropped 5 bases and J dropped 5; count of bases not matched to a gene: 9. CDR1 is SGHTA and CDR2 is FQGNSA in the germline V gene. The length of the CDR3 is 15 residues. The CDR3 sequence: CASSLTGGLGTEAFF. CDR3 nucleotide sequence: TGTGCCAGCAGCCTGACAGGGGGGTTGGGGACTGAAGCTTTCTTT.

This clone has just a few counts. The chain employs TRBV7-6 and TRBJ2-2, with D maybe TRBD1 (5 bases). The germline CDR1 and CDR2 sequences are SGHVS and FNYEAQ. This CDR3 is built from 16 residues. V was trimmed by 3 bases and J by 1 base, leaving 12 bases between them. The CDR3 DNA reads as TGTGCCAGCAGCTTGGTAGGGGCCCTGAACACCGGGGAGCTGTTTTTT. Translation: CASSLVGALNTGELFF.

Here the CDR3 DNA reads TGTGCCAGCAGCAAGACACCACCGGGACTAGCGGCTAGCCAAGAGACCCAGTACTTC. Protein: CASSKTPPGLAASQETQYF. V is TRBV21-1 and J is TRBJ2-5; the D call of TRBD2 is as the table states it, not checked on the DNA. TRBV21-1 is listed as a pseudogene. The CDR3 length is 19 residues.

V gene TRBV5-6 combines with J gene TRBJ2-7; 13 positions agree with TRBD2. CDR3 length equals 17 residues. Germline assignment: CDR1 SGHDT and CDR2 YYEEEE. V lost 3 bases, J lost 2 bases, and 8 bases stayed unmatched. The CDR3 nucleotides read TGTGCCAGCAGCTCACAGGGACTAGCGGGAAGTCCCTACGAGCAGTACTTC. It yields the protein CASSSQGLAGSPYEQYF.

This clone was picked up one time. The V gene is TRBV7-3, the J gene TRBJ2-5; 8 nucleotides align to TRBD1. The CDR3 totals 13 residues. CDR1 is SGHTA and CDR2 is FQGTGA in the germline V gene. V trimming: 4 bases; J trimming: 7 bases; junction bases outside the gene matches: 5. The CDR3 DNA is TGTGCCAGCAGCTCCCTGACAGGGGCGACCCAGTACTTC. Translated, it gives CASSSLTGATQYF.

The J gene is TRBJ2-7, the V gene TRBV4-2; 9 nucleotides align to TRBD1. Trimming cost V 0 bases and J 4 bases; bases outside gene matches: 4. The CDR3 contains 15 residues. Per germline, CDR1 LGHNA and CDR2 YNFKEQ. The CDR3 loop is CASSQEQDRGYEQYF. As DNA, the CDR3 is TGTGCCAGCAGCCAAGAACAGGACAGGGGATACGAGCAGTACTTC.